This entry lists 9 T cell receptor beta chains sequenced from one sample in a study of T cells in women clearing cervical HPV infection. Measured with immunoSEQ multiplex PCR; TCRdb has only the in-frame clones, and not every one. This sample's table reports about 27,000 clones. The sequencing input was blood buffy coat. Receptors were obtained from a woman between 18 and 70 years old with a cervical HPV16 infection that either progressed to CIN3+ or cleared (not recorded which).

Details on this clone: The read finishes 3 residues shy of the CDR3 end, and the germline J gene is used to complete it. J is TRBJ2-5 and V is TRBV12-3 or TRBV12-4; 12 bases agree with TRBD1. The CDR3 has 18 amino acids. V shed 6 bases and J 2 bases; nucleotides not matched to a gene: 13. The DNA read from the CDR3 is TGTGCCAGCAGCCAGGGACAGGGGGCCTTGGGTTATCAAGAGACC. This gives the protein CASSQGQGALGYQET. The entire CDR3 is CASSQGQGALGYQETQYF.

Turning to this clone: Read coverage stops 3 residues before the CDR3 terminus; the germline J gene supplies the remainder. This sequence joins TRBV5-4 and TRBJ2-1; maybe TRBD1 (5 bases). The germline gives CDR1 SGHNT, CDR2 YYREEE (reference sequence). V was shortened by 2 bases and J by 7 bases, with 16 bases between the two germline ends. There are 15 residues in the CDR3. The CDR3 sequence is CASSLDRSPVNEQFF. The DNA read from the CDR3 is TGTGCCAGCAGCTTAGACAGAAGCCCCGTTAATGAG. Variable domain in full (rest from reference TRBV5-4 and TRBJ2-1): ETGVTQSPTHLIKTRGQQVTLRCSSQSGHNTVSWYQQALGQGPQFIFQYYREEENGRGNFPPRFSGLQFPNYSSELNVNALELDDSALYLCASSLDRSPVNEQFFGPGTRLTVL.

A note on this clone: The read falls 3 residues short of the CDR3 end, and the missing part is taken from the germline J gene. The chain uses TRBV6-2 or TRBV6-3 and TRBJ1-6; 7 bases agree with TRBD1. Germline CDR1 and CDR2: MNHEY and SVGEGT. There are 17 residues in the CDR3. V gave up 4 bases and J gave up 8 bases; unmatched junction bases: 14. The CDR3 DNA, read in part, is TGTGCCAGCAGTTCTATAACACAGGGGTTACTTGATTCACCC. This translates into CASSSITQGLLDSP. The full CDR3 reads CASSSITQGLLDSPLHF.

Worth noting for this clone: The read ends 3 residues shy of where the CDR3 ends; the end is completed using the germline J gene. This rearrangement joins TRBV2 to TRBJ2-3; 9 bases fit TRBD2. Germline V gene sequence: CDR1 SNHLY, CDR2 FYNNEI. The CDR3 has 14 amino acids. Losses at the gene ends were 7 bases for V and 4 bases for J; bases not matched to a gene: 6. The covered CDR3 bases are TGTGCCAGCAAGCGGCGGGAGGGCTCAGATACG. This gives the protein CASKRREGSDT. The whole CDR3 sequence is CASKRREGSDTQYF.

Turning to this clone: From the germline J gene comes the end of the CDR3, since the read stops 3 residues before it. The rearrangement joins TRBV2 to TRBJ2-3; no firm D call. CDR3 length equals 14 residues. Germline V CDR1 and CDR2: SNHLY, FYNNEI. V lost 8 bases to trimming and J lost 1 base, with 13 bases between them. This CDR3 reads CASAELLRTDTQYF. The sequenced CDR3 bases are TGTGCCAGCGCTGAGCTGCTTCGCACAGATACG.

Regarding this clone: The sequenced fragment ends 3 residues before the CDR3 boundary, so the rest is inferred from the germline J gene. The rearrangement links TRBV30 to TRBJ1-1; D remains ambiguous. The germline V gene encodes CDR1 GTSNPN and CDR2 SVGIG (reference sequence). The ends were cut back, 0 bases at V and 1 base at J, with 12 bases in the middle. The CDR3 is 15 residues long. The part of the CDR3 DNA that was read is TGTGCCTGGAGTGTTGAGGCTTTGCCGAACACTGAA. It encodes CAWSVEALPNTE. The CDR3 in full is CAWSVEALPNTEAFF.

In the case of this clone: The read terminates 3 residues before the CDR3 end, so the remaining end is supplied by the germline J gene. The genes are TRBV19 and TRBJ2-2; 7 bases agree with TRBD1. The CDR3 spans 15 residues. The V and J ends lost 4 bases and 4 bases, in that order; junction bases with no gene match: 6. Looked up from germline, CDR1 is LNHDA and CDR2 is SQIVND (reference sequence). CDR3 region: CASSTGTALTGELFF. Partial CDR3 DNA: TGTGCCAGTAGTACCGGGACAGCCCTCACCGGGGAG.

The CDR3 region is CASSLGQGRDTQYF. CDR3 DNA (partial): TGTGCCAGCAGCTTGGGACAGGGACGAGATACG. The rearrangement uses TRBV5-6 and TRBJ2-3; 7 bases align to TRBD1. The read ends 3 residues early relative to the CDR3; the germline J gene fills the gap. Trimming at V came to 0 bases and at J to 5 bases, leaving 3 bases not matched to a gene. This CDR3 comprises 14 residues. The germline CDR1 and CDR2 sequences are SGHDT and YYEEEE.

To note about this clone: The missing CDR3 end, 3 residues past where the read stops, is filled in from the germline J gene. The rearrangement joins TRBV28 to TRBJ2-5; the match to TRBD1 covers 7 bases. Trimming took 5 bases from V and 1 from J; bases not matched to a gene: 10. Germline assignment: CDR1 MDHEN and CDR2 SYDVKM. The length of the CDR3 is 16 residues. CDR3 DNA, as far as it was read: TGTGCCAGCAGTCTCCCGACAGGGAGAACCCAAGAGACC. This gives the protein CASSLPTGRTQET. The entire CDR3 protein is CASSLPTGRTQETQYF.